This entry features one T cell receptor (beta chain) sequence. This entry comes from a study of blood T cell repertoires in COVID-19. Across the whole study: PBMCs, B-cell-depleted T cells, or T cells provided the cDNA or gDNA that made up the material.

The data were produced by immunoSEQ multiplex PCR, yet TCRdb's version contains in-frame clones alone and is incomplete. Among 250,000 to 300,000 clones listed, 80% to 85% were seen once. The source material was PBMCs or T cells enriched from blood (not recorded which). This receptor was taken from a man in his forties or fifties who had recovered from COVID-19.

The CDR3, as DNA: TGTGCCAGCAGCCGACTAGCGGGAGGGTCAGATACGCAGTATTTT. The encoded protein is CASSRLAGGSDTQYF. This rearrangement joins TRBV28 to TRBJ2-3, with 14 nucleotides matching TRBD2. Unmatched junction bases numbered 3, after V lost 6 bases and J lost 4 bases. The CDR3 consists of 15 residues. Germline CDR1 MDHEN, CDR2 SYDVKM.